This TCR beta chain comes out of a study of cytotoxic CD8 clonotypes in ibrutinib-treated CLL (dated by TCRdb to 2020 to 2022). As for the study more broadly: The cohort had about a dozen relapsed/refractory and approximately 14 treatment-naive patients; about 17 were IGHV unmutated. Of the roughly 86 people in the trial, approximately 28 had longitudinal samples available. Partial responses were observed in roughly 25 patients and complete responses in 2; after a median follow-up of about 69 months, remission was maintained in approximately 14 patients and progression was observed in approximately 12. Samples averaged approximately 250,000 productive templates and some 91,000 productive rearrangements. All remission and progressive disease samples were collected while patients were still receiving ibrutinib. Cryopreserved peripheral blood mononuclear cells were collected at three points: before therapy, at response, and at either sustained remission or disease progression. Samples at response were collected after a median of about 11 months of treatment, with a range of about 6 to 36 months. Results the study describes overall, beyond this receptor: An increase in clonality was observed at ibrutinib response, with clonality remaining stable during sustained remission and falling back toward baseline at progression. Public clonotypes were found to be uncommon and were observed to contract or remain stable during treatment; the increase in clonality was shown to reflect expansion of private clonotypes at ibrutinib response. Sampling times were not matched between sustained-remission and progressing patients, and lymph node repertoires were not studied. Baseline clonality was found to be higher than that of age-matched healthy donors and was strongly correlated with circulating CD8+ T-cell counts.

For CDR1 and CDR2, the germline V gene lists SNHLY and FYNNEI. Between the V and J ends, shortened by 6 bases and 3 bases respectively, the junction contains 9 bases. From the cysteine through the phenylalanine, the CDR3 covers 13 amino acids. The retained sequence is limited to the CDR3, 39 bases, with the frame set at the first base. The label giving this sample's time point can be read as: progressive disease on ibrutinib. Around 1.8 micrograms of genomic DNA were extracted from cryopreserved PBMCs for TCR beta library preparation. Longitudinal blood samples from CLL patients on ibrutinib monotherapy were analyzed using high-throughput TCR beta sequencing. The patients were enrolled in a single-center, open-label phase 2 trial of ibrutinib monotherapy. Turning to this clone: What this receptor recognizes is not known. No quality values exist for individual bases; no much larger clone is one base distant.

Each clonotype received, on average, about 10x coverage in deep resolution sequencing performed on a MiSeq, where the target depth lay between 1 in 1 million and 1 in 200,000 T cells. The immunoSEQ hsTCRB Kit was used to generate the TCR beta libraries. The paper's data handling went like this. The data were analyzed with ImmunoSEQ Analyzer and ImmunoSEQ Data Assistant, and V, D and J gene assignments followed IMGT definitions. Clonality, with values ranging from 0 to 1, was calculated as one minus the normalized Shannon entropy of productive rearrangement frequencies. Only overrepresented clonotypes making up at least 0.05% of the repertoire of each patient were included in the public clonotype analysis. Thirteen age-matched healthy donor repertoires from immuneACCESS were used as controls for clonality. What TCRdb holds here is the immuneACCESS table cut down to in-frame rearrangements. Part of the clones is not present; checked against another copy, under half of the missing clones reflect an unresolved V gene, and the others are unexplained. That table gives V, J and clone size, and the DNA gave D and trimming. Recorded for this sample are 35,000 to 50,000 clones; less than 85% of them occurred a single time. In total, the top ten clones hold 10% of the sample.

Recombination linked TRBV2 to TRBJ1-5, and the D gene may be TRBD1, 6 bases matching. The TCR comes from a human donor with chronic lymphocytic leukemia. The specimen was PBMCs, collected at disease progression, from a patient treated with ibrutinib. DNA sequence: TGTGCCAGCAGGGACAGCTTCAATCAGCCCCAGCATTTT. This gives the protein CASRDSFNQPQHF.